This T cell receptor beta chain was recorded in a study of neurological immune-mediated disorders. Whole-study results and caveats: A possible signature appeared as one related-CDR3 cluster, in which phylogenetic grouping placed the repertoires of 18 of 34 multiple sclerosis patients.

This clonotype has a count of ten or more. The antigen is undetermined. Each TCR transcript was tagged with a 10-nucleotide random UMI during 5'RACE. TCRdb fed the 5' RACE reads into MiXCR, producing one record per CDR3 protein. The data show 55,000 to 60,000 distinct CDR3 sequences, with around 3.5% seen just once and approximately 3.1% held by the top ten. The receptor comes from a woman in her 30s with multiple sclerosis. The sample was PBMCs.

As DNA, the CDR3 is TGTGCCAGCAGCGCCGAACCCAGGGAAAATTCACCCCTCCACTTT. The encoded protein is CASSAEPRENSPLHF. The rearrangement uses TRBV9 and TRBJ1-6; D perhaps matches TRBD1 (5 bases). The CDR3 covers 15 residues. In germline, CDR1 is SGDLS, CDR2 YYNGEE. V was cut by 3 bases and J by 7 bases, with 14 bases left in between.